A selection of T cell receptor beta chains follows, all from one sample in a study of memory CD4+ T cells and cytomegalovirus serostatus. The repertoire was sequenced with immunoSEQ multiplex PCR; TCRdb's copy has only in-frame clones and lacks some. The sample shows approximately 23,000 clones, about 80% of them seen only once. Sequenced: memory CD4+ T cells from blood. The receptors shown here come from an adult in good health and CMV-seronegative. Both conserved end residues are part of each CDR3. The D gene is left open where the match is weak. Clone size is given for some rows only: seen once, a few or many times, or a class if the clone is expanded.

V gene	clone size	D gene	J gene	CDR3 protein	CDR3 DNA
TRBV7-2	NA	NA	TRBJ1-2	CASSPDTNYGYTF	TGTGCCAGCAGCCCGGACACCAACTATGGCTACACCTTC
TRBV11-2	NA	NA	TRBJ2-2	CASSLAFSGAVSGELFF	TGTGCCAGCAGCTTAGCATTCTCAGGGGCGGTTTCCGGGGAGCTGTTTTTT
TRBV7-3	NA	TRBD1	TRBJ2-1	CASSLSGQVYNEQFF	TGTGCCAGCAGCTTGAGTGGACAGGTTTACAATGAGCAGTTCTTC
TRBV27	NA	NA	TRBJ2-7	CASRATGPYEQYF	TGTGCCAGCAGGGCGACGGGCCCCTACGAGCAGTACTTC
TRBV7-9	once	TRBD1	TRBJ1-1	CASSLGNRGRGDEAFF	TGTGCCAGCAGCTTAGGTAACAGGGGGAGAGGGGATGAAGCTTTCTTT
TRBV4-3	NA	NA	TRBJ1-5	CASSQVRGGNQPQHF	TGCGCCAGCAGCCAAGTTAGGGGAGGCAATCAGCCCCAGCATTTT
TRBV6-5	NA	NA	TRBJ1-1	CASSYSGRGNTEAFF	TGTGCCAGCAGTTACTCGGGCAGGGGGAACACTGAAGCTTTCTTT
TRBV14	NA	TRBD1	TRBJ2-7	CASSQGTGLYEQYF	TGTGCCAGCAGCCAGGGGACAGGGCTCTACGAGCAGTACTTC
TRBV21-1	once	NA	TRBJ1-6	CASSSAYNSPLHF	TGTGCCAGCAGCTCGGCATATAATTCACCCCTCCACTTT
TRBV28	NA	NA	TRBJ2-5	CASSFIRLRQETQYF	TGTGCCAGCAGTTTTATCAGATTAAGACAAGAGACCCAGTACTTC
TRBV18	few	NA	TRBJ1-2	CASSNKKDSSYYGYTF	TGTGCCAGCTCAAACAAAAAGGACAGCAGTTACTATGGCTACACCTTC
TRBV10-3	NA	NA	TRBJ2-1	CAINGGHNEQFF	TGTGCCATCAACGGGGGGCACAATGAGCAGTTCTTC
TRBV9	few	NA	TRBJ2-5	CASSVGSRPVGDLETQYF	TGTGCCAGCAGCGTAGGTAGTCGGCCAGTTGGGGATTTGGAGACCCAGTACTTC
TRBV6-5	NA	NA	TRBJ2-2	CASSRQTTGELFF	TGTGCCAGCAGCCGACAGACGACCGGGGAGCTGTTTTTT
TRBV11-2	NA	TRBD1	TRBJ1-3	CASSLSRGYSGNTIYF	TGTGCCAGCAGCTTGAGCAGGGGGTACTCTGGAAACACCATATATTTT
TRBV6-5	NA	NA	TRBJ1-4	CASSYRGPGTEKLFF	TGTGCCAGCAGTTACAGGGGACCGGGGACCGAAAAACTGTTTTTT
TRBV5-1	NA	NA	TRBJ1-2	CASSQTVDVGYTF	TGCGCCAGCAGCCAGACAGTGGACGTGGGCTACACCTTC
TRBV7-2	NA	NA	TRBJ2-1	CASSFSAGNNEQFF	TGTGCCAGCAGCTTCTCCGCCGGAAACAATGAGCAGTTCTTC
TRBV7-2	NA	TRBD2	TRBJ2-2	CASSLPRGLAGVDTGELFF	TGTGCCAGCAGCTTACCCCGGGGACTAGCGGGAGTCGACACCGGGGAGCTGTTTTTT
TRBV6-5	NA	NA	TRBJ1-3	CASKRGSGNTIYF	TGTGCCAGCAAACGGGGCTCTGGAAACACCATATATTTT
TRBV27	once	TRBD2	TRBJ2-1	CASSSRPPGGARNEQFF	TGTGCCAGCAGTTCGCGTCCCCCCGGGGGGGCGAGGAATGAGCAGTTCTTC
TRBV11-2	NA	NA	TRBJ2-3	CASSPGQSTDTQYF	TGTGCCAGCAGCCCCGGCCAGAGCACAGATACGCAGTATTTT
TRBV19	NA	NA	TRBJ1-1	CASSIGVEGKPGAFF	TGTGCCAGTAGTATTGGCGTAGAGGGGAAGCCAGGTGCTTTCTTT
TRBV28	NA	NA	TRBJ1-5	CASSFAQGVGQPQHF	TGTGCCAGCAGTTTCGCACAGGGCGTAGGTCAGCCCCAGCATTTT